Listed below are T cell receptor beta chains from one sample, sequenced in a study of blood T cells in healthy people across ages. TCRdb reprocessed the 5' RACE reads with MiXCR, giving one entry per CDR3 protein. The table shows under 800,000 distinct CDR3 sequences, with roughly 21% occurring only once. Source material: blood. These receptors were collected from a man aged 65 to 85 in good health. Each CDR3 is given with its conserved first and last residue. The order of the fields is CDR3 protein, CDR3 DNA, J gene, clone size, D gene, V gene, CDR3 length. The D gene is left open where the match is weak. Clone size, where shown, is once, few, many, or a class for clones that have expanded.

CASSKAGPEGNEQFF	TGTGCCAGCAGTAAAGCGGGGCCGGAGGGCAATGAGCAGTTCTTC	TRBJ2-1	few	TRBD2	TRBV6-1	15
CASSLVGGMSTDTQYF	TGTGCCAGCAGCTTAGTGGGGGGGATGAGCACAGATACGCAGTATTTT	TRBJ2-3	-	TRBD2	TRBV7-2	16
CASSPQGQANTEAFF	TGTGCCAGCTCACCACAGGGACAGGCAAACACTGAAGCTTTCTTT	TRBJ1-1	few	TRBD1	TRBV18	15
CASSPGHLISPLHF	TGTGCCAGCAGCCCCGGACACCTCATTTCACCCCTCCACTTT	TRBJ1-6	once	-	TRBV7-9	14
CASSVADWGTDTQYF	TGTGCCAGCAGCGTAGCCGATTGGGGCACAGATACGCAGTATTTT	TRBJ2-3	many	-	TRBV9	15
CASLWTGSNTGELFF	TGTGCCAGCCTCTGGACAGGGAGCAACACCGGGGAGCTGTTTTTT	TRBJ2-2	once	TRBD1	TRBV6-1	15
CSASRTSGKYEQYF	TGCAGCGCCAGTAGGACTAGCGGAAAGTACGAGCAGTACTTC	TRBJ2-7	few	TRBD2	TRBV29-1	14
CASSLSYDTRSTEAFF	TGCGCCAGCAGCTTATCGTATGACACAAGGAGCACTGAAGCTTTCTTT	TRBJ1-1	-	-	TRBV5-1	16
CASTTSFLVHSGNTIYF	TGTGCCAGCACCACTTCGTTTCTAGTGCACTCTGGAAACACCATATATTTT	TRBJ1-3	-	-	TRBV12-3/TRBV12-4	17
CASSAPLGQGRETQYF	TGTGCCAGCAGTGCCCCCTTGGGACAGGGGCGGGAGACCCAGTACTTC	TRBJ2-5	-	TRBD1	TRBV2	16